This TCR beta chain was found in a study of blood T cell repertoires in COVID-19. For the study at large: Samples taken during acute and convalescent COVID-19 were collected in the United States, Italy and Spain. The analysed material was cDNA or gDNA that came from T cells, B-cell-depleted T cells, or PBMCs.

The CDR3 totals 14 residues. The V and J ends lost 1 base and 5 bases, in that order; junction bases with no gene match: 3. Germline V gives CDR1 LNHNV, CDR2 YYDKDF (reference sequence). As handled by the study authors: Cell counts per sample came from amplifying reference gene primers. Profiled with immunoSEQ multiplex PCR; TCRdb holds only in-frame clones, not every one. The V and J calls and clone size were taken over from that table, and D and trimming were inferred from the DNA. The data contain around 460,000 clones, around nine tenths of them seen just once; the ten biggest clones take up 0.7% to 0.85%. One Seattle source followed patients from active infection through their disease course.

V gene TRBV15 combines with J gene TRBJ2-5; 8 bases map to TRBD2. The source material was peripheral blood. The origin of this receptor is a man aged 18 to 29 with COVID-19, enrolled during active disease. CDR3 nucleotide sequence: TGTGCCACCAGCAGAGTTAGCGGGACGGAGACCCAGTACTTC. Amino acids: CATSRVSGTETQYF.